This T cell receptor (beta chain) was recorded in a study of T cell responses to AZD1222 COVID-19 vaccine. Trimming took off 1 base at V and 4 bases at J, with 14 bases between the two ends. The CDR3 is made up of 17 amino acids. Germline CDR1 reads SGHTA; CDR2 reads FQGNSA. Some clones are missing from TCRdb's copy, which holds only in-frame ones; the method was immunoSEQ multiplex PCR. The sample shows approximately 100,000 clones, 90% of them seen only once. This TCR came from an adult who received the AZD1222 COVID-19 vaccine. The chain is built from TRBV7-2 and TRBJ1-6, with D possibly matching TRBD1 (6 bases). Material: peripheral blood, obtained 28 days after the second AZD1222 dose. CDR3 loop: CASSLVGGKPYNSPLHF. In nucleotides, the CDR3 is TGTGCCAGCAGCTTAGTAGGGGGGAAGCCGTATAATTCACCCCTCCACTTT. Supplemented by reference TRBV7-2 and TRBJ1-6, the full variable domain reads GAGVSQSPSNKVTEKGKDVELRCDPISGHTALYWYRQSLGQGLEFLIYFQGNSAPDKSGLPSDRFSAERTGGSVSTLTIQRTQQEDSAVYLCASSLVGGKPYNSPLHFGNGTRLTVT.